This T cell receptor (beta chain) is from a study of blood T cells in healthy people across ages (dated by TCRdb to the mid-2010s). Study-level background: In model experiments, template switching captured roughly one uniquely barcoded TCR beta cDNA molecule for every two T cells. The study measured age-related changes in TCR beta repertoire diversity using deep sequencing normalized with unique cDNA molecular identifiers. Donors were grouped into four age groups: young (average approximately 15 years), middle-aged (about 40), aged (about 60) and long-lived (approximately 82). Donors of different ages were randomly distributed across sequencing lanes to avoid experimental bias. For two donors (one aged 18 to 29 and one aged 80 or older), the study analyzed two additional independent replicas of 1 million unique cDNA reads from the same blood draw.

For CDR1 and CDR2, the germline V gene (reference sequence) lists DFQATT and SNEGSKA. Trimmed from V: 6 bases; trimmed from J: 2 bases; junction bases lacking a gene match: 10. From the cysteine up to the phenylalanine, the CDR3 has a length of 14 residues. Only the CDR3 portion is preserved as DNA: 42 bases, with reading frame beginning at the first base. General findings and caveats noted by the study authors: Compared with the aged group, the long-lived group had more naive CD4+ T cells, fewer expanded clones and increased TCR diversity, a pattern suggesting age selection. As age increased, observed TCR beta diversity per million T cells dropped in a roughly linear way, and a significant reduction was already evident by age about 36. Estimates of total diversity from one million sequenced T cells were regarded as lower bounds and underestimates. Conclusive comparison of naive and antigen-experienced compartments was prevented by the profiling of bulk unsorted PBMCs. Because the CMV infection status of the donors was unknown, age-related changes in expanded clonotypes may potentially have been confounded. A strong correlation was found between observed TCR beta diversity and the percentage of naive T cells measured by flow cytometry.

Donors were 40 or so systemically healthy Caucasian individuals from Russia aged roughly 6 to 100 years. Around 10 milliliters of peripheral blood were collected from each donor into EDTA-treated Vacutainer tubes. Ficoll-Paque density-gradient centrifugation was used to isolate PBMCs, with at least 6 million obtained per sample. Trizol reagent was used to extract total RNA from PBMCs, with at least 6 micrograms per sample. For every donor, an aliquot of PBMCs went through flow cytometry to measure the percentages of naive CD45RAhigh/CD27high T cells. The protocol used for the library was 5' RACE. A second roughly 7 to 11 cycle PCR used a sample-barcoded 5' primer and a J-beta primer mix. A template-switch 5' adaptor carrying 12 random nucleotides introduced a unique molecular identifier onto each TCR beta cDNA molecule. Each sample yielded at least 2.5 million CDR3-containing paired-end reads. First-strand cDNA synthesis was performed from all RNA using the Mint cDNA synthesis kit, with priming by a TRBC-specific oligonucleotide. After uracil-DNA glycosylase treatment, a first 18-cycle PCR used universal primers M1SS and BC2_uni_R on all cDNA. Processing in the source paper ran as follows. Normalization of each sample was performed by random selection of 1 million high-quality reads, each carrying a distinct molecular identifier. Instead of being binned into consensus sequences, reads with shared molecular identifiers were discarded. MiTCR, set to a Q25 quality threshold and the strictest error-elimination algorithm, was used for CDR3 identification, clonotype clustering and error correction. A nonparametric unseen species model with Euler transformation was used to estimate a lower bound on total TCR beta diversity. In TCRdb, the public reads were trimmed at Q25 with fastp and aligned with MiXCR, with productive beta chains retained. Each CDR3 protein appears once, grouped with its most common genes and DNA. Clone size and V and J calls follow TCRdb, not the original study. The sample profile shows approximately 2,000,000 distinct CDR3 sequences; about 39% of them were found once. The ten largest clones take up about 23% of the sample.

This clonotype was detected a few times. The clone's antigen remains unknown. The record has no base qualities; no much larger clone is one base away. The source of this sequence is a human donor in good health. The sequenced sample consisted of blood. The sequence joins TRBV20-1 to TRBJ2-7, with 7 bases matching TRBD2. The nucleotides are TGCAGTGCCCCTTCCTCAGCGGGGACCTACGAGCAGTACTTC. Its protein product is CSAPSSAGTYEQYF.